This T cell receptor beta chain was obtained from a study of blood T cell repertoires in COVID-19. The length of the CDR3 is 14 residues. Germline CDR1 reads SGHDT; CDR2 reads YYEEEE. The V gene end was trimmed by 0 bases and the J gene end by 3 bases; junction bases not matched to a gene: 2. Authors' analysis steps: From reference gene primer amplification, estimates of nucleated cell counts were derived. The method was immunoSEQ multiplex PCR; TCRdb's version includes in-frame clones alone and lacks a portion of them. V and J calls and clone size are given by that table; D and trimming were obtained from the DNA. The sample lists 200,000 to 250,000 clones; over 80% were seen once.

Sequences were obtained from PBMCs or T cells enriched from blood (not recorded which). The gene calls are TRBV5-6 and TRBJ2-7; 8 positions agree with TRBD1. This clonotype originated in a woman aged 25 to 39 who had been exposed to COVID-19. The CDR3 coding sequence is TGTGCCAGCAGCTTGGGCAGGGGGCGCTACGAGCAGTACTTC. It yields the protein CASSLGRGRYEQYF.